This TCR beta chain was documented in a study of T-cell memory formation after mild COVID-19. This clonotype was observed once. TCRdb reprocessed the 5' RACE reads with MiXCR, giving one entry per CDR3 protein. The profile shows roughly 150,000 distinct CDR3 sequences, approximately 14% of them singletons. The CDR3 is 13 amino acids. V shed 5 bases and J 9 bases; nucleotides not matched to a gene: 6. Germline-derived CDR1 and CDR2 are SGHNT and YYREEE (reference sequence). The origin of this receptor is an adult woman who had mild COVID-19 (a few samples of this study predate the infection). Cell type and time point are not known. The chain couples TRBV5-4 to TRBJ2-1, with 9 bases fitting TRBD1. The sample comprised PBMCs or a T cell subset sorted from them (not recorded which). CDR3 DNA sequence: TGTGCCAGCAGTCCCGACAGGGGGACTGAGCAGTTCTTC. It specifies CASSPDRGTEQFF.